The 5 T cell receptor beta chains in this list originate from one sample, sequenced in a study of graft-versus-host responses after intestinal transplantation. Here immunoSEQ multiplex PCR was the method, and the copy in TCRdb shows in-frame clones only, minus some. The table includes about 9,600 clones, over 90% detected once. Material: bone marrow, obtained approximately 520 days after intestinal transplantation. The receptors were sampled from a human patient who received an intestinal transplant, so some T cells may come from the graft donor.

This clone was observed once. This rearrangement joins TRBV5-1 to TRBJ2-7; TRBD1 matches 7 bases. In germline, CDR1 is SGHRS, CDR2 YFSETQ. Trimming cost V 4 bases and J 1 base; bases outside gene matches: 8. The CDR3 contains 15 residues. This chain's CDR3 is CASSPGQVISYEQYF. CDR3 bases: TGCGCCAGCAGCCCCGGACAGGTGATATCCTACGAGCAGTACTTC.

This clone came up a few times. This chain joins TRBV5-4 and TRBJ2-7, with D perhaps matching TRBD2 (5 bases). V gave up 5 bases and J gave up 3 bases, with 12 bases separating them. The germline CDR1 and CDR2 sequences are SGHNT and YYREEE (reference sequence). The CDR3 is 13 residues long. CDR3 bases: TGTGCCAGCAGTTCGGACTTTCTCTACGAGCAGTACTTC. It encodes CASSSDFLYEQYF.

This rearrangement joins TRBV6-5 to TRBJ1-1; TRBD1 aligns across 7 bases. In germline, CDR1 is MNHEY, CDR2 SVGAGI. The CDR3 is made up of 13 amino acids. The trim removed 6 bases at V and 1 base at J, leaving 2 bases unmatched. The CDR3 loop reads CASRRQGNTEAFF. The DNA for the CDR3 is TGTGCCAGCAGACGACAGGGGAACACTGAAGCTTTCTTT.

The V and J genes are TRBV5-1 and TRBJ2-1; TRBD2 matches 9 bases. Trimming took 0 bases from V and 9 from J; bases not matched to a gene: 10. CDR1 is SGHRS and CDR2 is YFSETQ in the germline V gene. This CDR3 comprises 16 residues. In DNA form, the CDR3 reads TGCGCCAGCAGCTTGGAGGGGATTAGCGGGAGAGGTGAGCAGTTCTTC. Protein product: CASSLEGISGRGEQFF.

This chain uses TRBV27 with TRBJ2-2, with 9 bases matching TRBD2. J was trimmed by 2 bases and V by 2 bases; bases with no gene match: 0. From germline, CDR1 is MNHEY and CDR2 SMNVEV (reference sequence). The CDR3 is made up of 15 amino acids. CDR3 amino acids: CASSLLAGNTGELFF. The CDR3 region has the DNA TGTGCCAGCAGTTTACTAGCGGGAAACACCGGGGAGCTGTTTTTT.